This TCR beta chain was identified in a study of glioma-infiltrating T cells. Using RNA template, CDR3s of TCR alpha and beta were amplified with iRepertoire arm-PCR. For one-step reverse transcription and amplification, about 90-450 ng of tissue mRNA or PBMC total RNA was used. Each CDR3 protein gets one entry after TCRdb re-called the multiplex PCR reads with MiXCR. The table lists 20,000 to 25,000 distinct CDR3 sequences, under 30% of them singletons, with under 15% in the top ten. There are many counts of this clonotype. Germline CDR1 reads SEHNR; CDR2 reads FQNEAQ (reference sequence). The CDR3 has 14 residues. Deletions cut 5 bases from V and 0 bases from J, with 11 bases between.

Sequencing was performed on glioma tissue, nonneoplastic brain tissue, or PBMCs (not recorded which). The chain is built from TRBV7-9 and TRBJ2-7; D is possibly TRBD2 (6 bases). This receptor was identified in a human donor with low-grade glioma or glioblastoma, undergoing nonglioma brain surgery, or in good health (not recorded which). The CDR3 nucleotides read TGTGCCAGCAGCCCACGGGGGAACTCCTACGAGCAGTACTTC. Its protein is CASSPRGNSYEQYF.